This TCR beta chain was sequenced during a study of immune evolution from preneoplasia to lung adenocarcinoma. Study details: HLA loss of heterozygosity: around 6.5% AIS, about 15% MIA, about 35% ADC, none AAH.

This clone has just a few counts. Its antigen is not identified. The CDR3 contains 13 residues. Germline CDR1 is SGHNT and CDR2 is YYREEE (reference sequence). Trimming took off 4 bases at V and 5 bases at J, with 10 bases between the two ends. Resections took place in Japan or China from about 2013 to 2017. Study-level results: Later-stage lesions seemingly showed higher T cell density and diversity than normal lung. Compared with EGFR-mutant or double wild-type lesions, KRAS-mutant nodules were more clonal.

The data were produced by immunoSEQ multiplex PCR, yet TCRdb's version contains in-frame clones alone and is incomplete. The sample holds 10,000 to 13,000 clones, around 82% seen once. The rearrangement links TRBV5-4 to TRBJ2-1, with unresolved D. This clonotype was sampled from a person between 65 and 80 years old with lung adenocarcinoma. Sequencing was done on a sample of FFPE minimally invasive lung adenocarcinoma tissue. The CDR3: CASSARVDNEQFF. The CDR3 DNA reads TGTGCCAGCAGCGCCCGGGTTGACAATGAGCAGTTCTTC.